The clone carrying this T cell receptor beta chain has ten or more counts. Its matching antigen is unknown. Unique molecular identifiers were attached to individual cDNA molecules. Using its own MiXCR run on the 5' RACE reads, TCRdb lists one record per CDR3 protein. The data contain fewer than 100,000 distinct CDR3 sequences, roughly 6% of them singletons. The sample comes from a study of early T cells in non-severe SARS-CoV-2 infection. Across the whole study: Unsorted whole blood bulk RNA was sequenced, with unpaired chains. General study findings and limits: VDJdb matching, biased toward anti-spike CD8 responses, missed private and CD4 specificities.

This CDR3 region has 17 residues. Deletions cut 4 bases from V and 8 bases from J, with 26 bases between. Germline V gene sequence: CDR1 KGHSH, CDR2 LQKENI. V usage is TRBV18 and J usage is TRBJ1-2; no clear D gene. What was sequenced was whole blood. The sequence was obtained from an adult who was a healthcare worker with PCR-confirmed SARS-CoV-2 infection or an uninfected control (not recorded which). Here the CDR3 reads CASSQGRGSSVSTGYTF. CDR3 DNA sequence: TGTGCCAGCTCACAAGGGCGGGGATCGTCTGTCTCGACGGGCTACACCTTC. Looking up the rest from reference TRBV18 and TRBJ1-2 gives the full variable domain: NAGVMQNPRHLVRRRGQEARLRCSPMKGHSHVYWYRQLPEEGLKFMVYLQKENIIDESGMPKERFSAEFPKEGPSILRIQQVVRGDSAAYFCASSQGRGSSVSTGYTFGSGTRLTVV.